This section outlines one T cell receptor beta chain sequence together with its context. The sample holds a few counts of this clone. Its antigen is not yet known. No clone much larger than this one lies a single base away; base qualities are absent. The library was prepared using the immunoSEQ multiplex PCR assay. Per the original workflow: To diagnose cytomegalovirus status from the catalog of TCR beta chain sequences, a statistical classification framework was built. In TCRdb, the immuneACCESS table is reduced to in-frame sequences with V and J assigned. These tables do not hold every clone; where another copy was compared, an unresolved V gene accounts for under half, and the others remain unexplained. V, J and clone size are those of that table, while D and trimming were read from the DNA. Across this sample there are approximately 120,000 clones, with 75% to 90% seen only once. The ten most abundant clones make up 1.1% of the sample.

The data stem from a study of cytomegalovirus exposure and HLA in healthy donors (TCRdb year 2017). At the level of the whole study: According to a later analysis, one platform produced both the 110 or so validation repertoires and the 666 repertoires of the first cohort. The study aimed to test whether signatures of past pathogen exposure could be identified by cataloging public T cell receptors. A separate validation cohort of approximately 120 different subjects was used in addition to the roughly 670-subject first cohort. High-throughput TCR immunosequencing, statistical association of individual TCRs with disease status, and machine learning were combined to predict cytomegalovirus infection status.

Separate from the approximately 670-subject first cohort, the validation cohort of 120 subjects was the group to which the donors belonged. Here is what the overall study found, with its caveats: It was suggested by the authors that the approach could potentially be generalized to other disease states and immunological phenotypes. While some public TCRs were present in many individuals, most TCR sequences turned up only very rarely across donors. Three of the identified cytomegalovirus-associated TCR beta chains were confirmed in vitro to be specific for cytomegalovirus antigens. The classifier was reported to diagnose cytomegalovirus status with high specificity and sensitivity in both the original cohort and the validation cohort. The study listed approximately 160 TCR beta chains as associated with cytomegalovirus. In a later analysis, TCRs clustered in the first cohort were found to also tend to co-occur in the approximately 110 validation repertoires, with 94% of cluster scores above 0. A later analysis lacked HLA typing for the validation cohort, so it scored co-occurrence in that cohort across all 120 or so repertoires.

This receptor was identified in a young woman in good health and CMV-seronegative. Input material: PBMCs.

The DNA is as follows: TGTGCCAGCAGTACGGGGAATCAGCCCCAGCATTTT. The encoded protein is CASSTGNQPQHF. The V and J genes are TRBV6-6 and TRBJ1-5, with the D gene uncertain. The CDR3 runs 12 amino acids, cysteine and phenylalanine included. Of the read, only the CDR3 DNA is kept; its 36 bases are in frame from base 1. The germline V gene encodes CDR1 MNHNY and CDR2 SVGAGI (reference sequence). At the junction V is shortened by 5 bases and J by 4 bases, with 6 bases in between.